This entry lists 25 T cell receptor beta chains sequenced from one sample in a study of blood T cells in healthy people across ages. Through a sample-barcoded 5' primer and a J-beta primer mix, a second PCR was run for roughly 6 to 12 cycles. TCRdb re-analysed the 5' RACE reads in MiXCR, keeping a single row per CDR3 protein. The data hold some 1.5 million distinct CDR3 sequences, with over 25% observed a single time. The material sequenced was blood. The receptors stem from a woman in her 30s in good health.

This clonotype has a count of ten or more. CDR3 amino acids: CSASALAGVETQYF. The CDR3 nucleotides read TGCAGTGCTAGCGCACTAGCGGGAGTTGAGACCCAGTACTTC. The chain combines TRBV20-1 with TRBJ2-5, with 11 positions matching TRBD2. The CDR3 runs to 14 residues. The junction had 5 bases not matched to a gene; V was cut back by 3 bases and J by 5 bases. CDR1 is DFQATT, CDR2 SNEGSKA, per germline (reference sequence).

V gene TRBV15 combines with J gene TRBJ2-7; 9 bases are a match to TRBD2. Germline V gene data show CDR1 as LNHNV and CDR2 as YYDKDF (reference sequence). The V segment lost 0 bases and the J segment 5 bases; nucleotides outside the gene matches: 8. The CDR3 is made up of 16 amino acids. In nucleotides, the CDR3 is TGTGCCACCAGCAGAGAGTATATAGCGGGAGCGAACGAGCAGTACTTC. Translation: CATSREYIAGANEQYF.

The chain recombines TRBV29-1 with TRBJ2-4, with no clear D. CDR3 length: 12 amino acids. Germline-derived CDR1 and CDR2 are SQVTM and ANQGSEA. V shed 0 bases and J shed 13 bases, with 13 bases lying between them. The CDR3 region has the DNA TGCAGCGTTGAAGAAGTGGGGAATGAGCAGTACTTC. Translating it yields CSVEEVGNEQYF. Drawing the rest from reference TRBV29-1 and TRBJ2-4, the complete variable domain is SAVISQKPSRDICQRGTSLTIQCQVDSQVTMMFWYRQQPGQSLTLIATANQGSEATYESGFVIDKFPISRPNLTFSTLTVSNMSPEDSSIYLCSVEEVGNEQYFGAGTRLSVL.

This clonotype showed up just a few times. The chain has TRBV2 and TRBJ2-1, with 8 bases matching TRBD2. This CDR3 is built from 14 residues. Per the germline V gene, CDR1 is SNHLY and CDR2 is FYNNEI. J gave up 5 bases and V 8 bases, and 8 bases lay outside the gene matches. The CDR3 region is CASGGTRSNNEQFF. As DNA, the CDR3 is TGTGCCAGCGGAGGGACTAGGAGCAACAATGAGCAGTTCTTC.

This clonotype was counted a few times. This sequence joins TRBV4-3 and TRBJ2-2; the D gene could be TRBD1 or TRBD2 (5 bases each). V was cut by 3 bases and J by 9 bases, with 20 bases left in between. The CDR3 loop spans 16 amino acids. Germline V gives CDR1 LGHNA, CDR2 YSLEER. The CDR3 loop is CASSHYGARGSRELFF. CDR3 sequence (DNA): TGCGCCAGCAGCCACTACGGGGCCCGCGGTAGCAGGGAGCTGTTTTTT.

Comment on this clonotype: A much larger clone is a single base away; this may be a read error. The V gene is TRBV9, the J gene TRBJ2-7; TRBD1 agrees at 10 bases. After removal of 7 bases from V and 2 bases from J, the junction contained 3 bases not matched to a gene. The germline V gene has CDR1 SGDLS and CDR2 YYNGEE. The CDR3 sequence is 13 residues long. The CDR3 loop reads CASWGQGPYEQYF. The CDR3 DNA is TGTGCCAGCTGGGGACAGGGGCCCTACGAGCAGTACTTC.

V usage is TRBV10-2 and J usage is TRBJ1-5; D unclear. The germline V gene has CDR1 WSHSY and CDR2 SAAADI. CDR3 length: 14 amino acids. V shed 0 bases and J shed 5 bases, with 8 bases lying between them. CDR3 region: CASSESRRDQPQHF. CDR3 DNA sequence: TGCGCCAGCAGTGAGTCCCGACGGGATCAGCCCCAGCATTTT.

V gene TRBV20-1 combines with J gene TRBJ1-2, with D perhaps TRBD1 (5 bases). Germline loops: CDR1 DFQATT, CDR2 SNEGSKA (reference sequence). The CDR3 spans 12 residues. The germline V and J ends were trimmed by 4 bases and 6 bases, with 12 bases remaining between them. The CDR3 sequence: CSATGTINGYTF. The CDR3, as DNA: TGCAGTGCTACCGGGACCATAAATGGCTACACCTTC.

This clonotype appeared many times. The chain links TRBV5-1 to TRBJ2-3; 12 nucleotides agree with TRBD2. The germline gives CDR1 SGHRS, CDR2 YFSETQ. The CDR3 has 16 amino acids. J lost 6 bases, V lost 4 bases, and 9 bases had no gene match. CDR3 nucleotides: TGCGCCAGCAGCGCCGCCGGGACTAGCGGGTCCGATACGCAGTATTTT. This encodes CASSAAGTSGSDTQYF.

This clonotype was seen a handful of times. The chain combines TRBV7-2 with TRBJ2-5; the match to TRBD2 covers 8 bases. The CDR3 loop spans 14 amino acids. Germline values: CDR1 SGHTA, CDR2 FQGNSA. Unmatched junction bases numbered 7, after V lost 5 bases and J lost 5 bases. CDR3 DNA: TGTGCCAGCAGCACAAGCGGGAGAGCGGAGACCCAGTACTTC. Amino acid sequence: CASSTSGRAETQYF.

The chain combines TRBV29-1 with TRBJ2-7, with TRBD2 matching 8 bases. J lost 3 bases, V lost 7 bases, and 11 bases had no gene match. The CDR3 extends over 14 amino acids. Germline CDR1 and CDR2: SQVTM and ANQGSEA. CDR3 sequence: CSAQGRGANYEQYF. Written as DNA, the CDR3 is TGCAGCGCCCAGGGGCGGGGGGCCAACTACGAGCAGTACTTC.

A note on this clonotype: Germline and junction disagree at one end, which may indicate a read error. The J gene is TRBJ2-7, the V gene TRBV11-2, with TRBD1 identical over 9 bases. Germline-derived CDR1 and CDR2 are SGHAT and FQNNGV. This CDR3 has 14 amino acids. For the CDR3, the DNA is TGTGTCAGCAGCCCCGGGACAGGGATCTACGAGCAGTACTTC. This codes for CVSSPGTGIYEQYF. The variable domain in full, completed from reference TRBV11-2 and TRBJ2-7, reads EAGVAQSPRYKIIEKRQSVAFWCNPISGHATLYWYQQILGQGPKLLIQFQNNGVVDDSQLPKDRFSAERLKGVDSTLKIQPAKLEDSAVYLCVSSPGTGIYEQYFGPGTRLTVT.

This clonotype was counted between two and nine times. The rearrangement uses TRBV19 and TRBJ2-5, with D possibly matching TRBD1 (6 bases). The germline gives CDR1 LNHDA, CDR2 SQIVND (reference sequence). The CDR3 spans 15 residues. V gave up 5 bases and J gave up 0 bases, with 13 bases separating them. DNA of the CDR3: TGTGCCAGTAGTTGGTCTACAGGGTACCAAGAGACCCAGTACTTC. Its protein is CASSWSTGYQETQYF.

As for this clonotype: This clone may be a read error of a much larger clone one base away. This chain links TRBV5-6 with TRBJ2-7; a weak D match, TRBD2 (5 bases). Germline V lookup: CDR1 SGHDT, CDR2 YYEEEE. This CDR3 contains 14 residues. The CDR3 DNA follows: TGTACCAGCAGCTTCGGCGGGTTTTCCTACGAGCAGTACTTC. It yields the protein CTSSFGGFSYEQYF.

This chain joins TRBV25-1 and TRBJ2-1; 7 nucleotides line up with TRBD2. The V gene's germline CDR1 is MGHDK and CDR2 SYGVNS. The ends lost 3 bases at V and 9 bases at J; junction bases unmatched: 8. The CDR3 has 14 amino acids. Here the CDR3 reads CASSEGGRGVEQFF. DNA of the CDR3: TGTGCCAGCAGTGAGGGCGGGAGAGGAGTTGAGCAGTTCTTC.

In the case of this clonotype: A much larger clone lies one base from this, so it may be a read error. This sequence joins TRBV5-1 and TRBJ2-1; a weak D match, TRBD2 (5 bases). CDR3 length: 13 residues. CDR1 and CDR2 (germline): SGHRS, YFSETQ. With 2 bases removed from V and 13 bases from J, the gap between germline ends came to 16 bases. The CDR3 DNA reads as TGCGCCAGCAGCTTTTCTAGCATAGAGACCCAGTTCTTC. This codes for CASSFSSIETQFF.

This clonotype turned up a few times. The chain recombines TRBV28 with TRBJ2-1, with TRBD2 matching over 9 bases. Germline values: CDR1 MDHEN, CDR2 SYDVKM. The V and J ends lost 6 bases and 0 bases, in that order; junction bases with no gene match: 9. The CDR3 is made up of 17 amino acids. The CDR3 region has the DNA TGTGCCAGCAGCTTTCTCGGACTAGCGAACTCCTACAATGAGCAGTTCTTC. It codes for CASSFLGLANSYNEQFF.

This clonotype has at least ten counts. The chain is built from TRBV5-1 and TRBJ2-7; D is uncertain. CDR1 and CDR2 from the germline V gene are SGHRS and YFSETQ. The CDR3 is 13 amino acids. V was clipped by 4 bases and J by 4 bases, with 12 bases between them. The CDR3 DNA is TGCGCCAGCAGCCCCCAGACCGAATACGAGCAGTACTTC. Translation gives CASSPQTEYEQYF.

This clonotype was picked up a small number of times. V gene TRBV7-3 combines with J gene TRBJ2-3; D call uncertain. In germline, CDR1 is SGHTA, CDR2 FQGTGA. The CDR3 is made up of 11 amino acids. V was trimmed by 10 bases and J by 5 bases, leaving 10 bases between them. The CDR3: CANPERDTQYF. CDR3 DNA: TGTGCCAACCCTGAACGAGATACGCAGTATTTT. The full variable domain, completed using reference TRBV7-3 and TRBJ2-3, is GAGVSQTPSNKVTEKGKYVELRCDPISGHTALYWYRQSLGQGPEFLIYFQGTGAADDSGLPNDRFFAVRPEGSVSTLKIQRTERGDSAVYLCANPERDTQYFGPGTRLTVL.

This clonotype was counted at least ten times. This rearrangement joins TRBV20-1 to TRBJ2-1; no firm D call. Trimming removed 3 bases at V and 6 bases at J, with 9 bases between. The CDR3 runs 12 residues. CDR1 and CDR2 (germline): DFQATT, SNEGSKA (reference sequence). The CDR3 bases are TGCAGTGCTAGCCAAGCGCTCAATGAGCAGTTCTTC. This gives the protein CSASQALNEQFF.

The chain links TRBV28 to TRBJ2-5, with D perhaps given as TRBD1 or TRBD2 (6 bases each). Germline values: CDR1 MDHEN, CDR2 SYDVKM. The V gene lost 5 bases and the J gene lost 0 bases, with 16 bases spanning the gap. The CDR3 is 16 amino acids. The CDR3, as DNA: TGTGCCAGCAGTCCCTTTTCGGGGGCGAACCAAGAGACCCAGTACTTC. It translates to CASSPFSGANQETQYF. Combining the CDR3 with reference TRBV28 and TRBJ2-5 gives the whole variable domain DVKVTQSSRYLVKRTGEKVFLECVQDMDHENMFWYRQDPGLGLRLIYFSYDVKMKEKGDIPEGYSVSREKKERFSLILESASTNQTSMYLCASSPFSGANQETQYFGPGTRLLVL.

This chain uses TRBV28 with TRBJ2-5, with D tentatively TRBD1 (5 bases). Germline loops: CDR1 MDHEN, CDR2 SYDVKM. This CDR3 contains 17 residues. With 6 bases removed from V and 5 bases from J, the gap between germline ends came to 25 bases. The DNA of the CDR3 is TGTGCCAGCAGCCCTACCCCCGACAGCCCAAACGGGGAGACCCAGTACTTC. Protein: CASSPTPDSPNGETQYF.

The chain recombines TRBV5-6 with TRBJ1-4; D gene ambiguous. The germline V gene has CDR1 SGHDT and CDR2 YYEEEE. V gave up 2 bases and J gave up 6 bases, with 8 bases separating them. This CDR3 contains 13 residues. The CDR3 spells CASSFYGDEKLFF. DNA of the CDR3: TGTGCCAGCAGCTTTTACGGGGATGAAAAACTGTTTTTT.

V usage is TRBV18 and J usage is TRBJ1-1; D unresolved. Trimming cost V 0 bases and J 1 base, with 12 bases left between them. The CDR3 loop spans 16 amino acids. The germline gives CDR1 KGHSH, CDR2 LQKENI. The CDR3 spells CASSPPRGGANTEAFF. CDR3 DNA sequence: TGTGCCAGCTCACCACCTCGGGGAGGCGCGAACACTGAAGCTTTCTTT.

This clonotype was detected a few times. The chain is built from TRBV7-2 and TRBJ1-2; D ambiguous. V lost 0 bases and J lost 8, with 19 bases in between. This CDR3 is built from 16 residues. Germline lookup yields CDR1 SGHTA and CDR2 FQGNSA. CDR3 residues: CASSLAEPMISPGYTF. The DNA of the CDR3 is TGTGCCAGCAGCTTAGCGGAGCCGATGATATCCCCCGGCTACACCTTC.